Listed below are T cell receptor beta chains from one sample, sequenced in a study of response to subunit inactivated influenza vaccine. TCRdb re-derived calls from the RT-PCR reads in MiXCR, one entry per CDR3 protein. Counted here are about 190,000 distinct CDR3 sequences, roughly an eighth occurring once; the ten biggest clones make up roughly 24%. Source: CD8+ T cells sorted from PBMCs, taken 5 to 6 days after vaccination. The receptor source for this set is a man between 45 and 60 years old who received an inactivated influenza vaccine. CDR3s include the opening cysteine and the closing phenylalanine or tryptophan. D genes are given only for firm matches. Some rows have no size entry. The others give once, few or many, or a class for an expanded clone.

v_gene	d_gene	j_gene	abundance	CDR3aa	CDR3nt
TRBV12-3/TRBV12-4	NA	TRBJ1-5	few	CASSLDGYDQPQHF	TGTGCCAGCAGCCTGGACGGGTATGATCAGCCCCAGCATTTT
TRBV6-5	TRBD2	TRBJ2-3	few	CASSYSLAGEDTQYF	TGTGCCAGCAGTTACTCGCTAGCGGGAGAAGATACGCAGTATTTT
TRBV29-1	NA	TRBJ1-2	NA	CSVEGQGWSYGYTF	TGCAGCGTTGAGGGGCAGGGATGGAGCTATGGCTACACCTTC
TRBV6-5	NA	TRBJ2-2	NA	CASSWSGTLTGELFF	TGTGCCAGCAGTTGGTCGGGGACCCTCACCGGGGAGCTGTTTTTT
TRBV20-1	NA	TRBJ1-3	many	CSASVFGEWNTIYF	TGCAGTGCTAGTGTGTTCGGGGAGTGGAACACCATATATTTT
TRBV11-2	NA	TRBJ2-1	many	CASSLDWREQFF	TGTGCCAGCAGCTTAGATTGGAGGGAGCAGTTCTTC
TRBV5-6	NA	TRBJ2-2	many	CASSLARNTGELFF	TGTGCCAGCAGTCTAGCGAGGAACACCGGGGAGCTGTTTTTT
TRBV12-3/TRBV12-4	NA	TRBJ2-3	few	CASSLAGGGRDHTQYF	TGTGCCAGCAGTTTAGCGGGCGGGGGCAGGGACCATACGCAGTATTTT
TRBV7-9	NA	TRBJ1-5	NA	CASSPAGFGNQPQHF	TGTGCCAGCAGCCCCGCAGGGTTTGGCAATCAGCCCCAGCATTTT
TRBV5-5	NA	TRBJ2-7	few	CASSRTVLNEQYF	TGTGCCAGCAGCCGGACAGTCCTCAACGAGCAGTACTTC
TRBV3-1	TRBD2	TRBJ2-3	many	CASSQALAGVTDTQYF	TGTGCCAGCAGCCAAGCGCTAGCGGGAGTTACAGATACGCAGTATTTT
TRBV7-6	TRBD2	TRBJ2-3	NA	CASSSRASGEDTQYF	TGTGCCAGCAGCTCTCGGGCTAGCGGGGAGGATACGCAGTATTTT
TRBV27	NA	TRBJ2-7	NA	CASSLFGQTSYEQYF	TGTGCCAGCAGTTTGTTCGGACAGACCTCCTACGAGCAGTACTTC
TRBV29-1	NA	TRBJ1-1	few	CSVMTANTEAFF	TGCAGCGTGATGACAGCGAACACTGAAGCTTTCTTT
TRBV14	NA	TRBJ2-7	many	CASRRGTEAFYEQYF	TGTGCCAGCAGGCGGGGGACAGAGGCTTTCTACGAGCAGTACTTC
TRBV27	NA	TRBJ2-2	few	CASRGDAGELFF	TGTGCCAGCAGAGGGGACGCCGGGGAGCTGTTTTTT
TRBV6-6	NA	TRBJ1-6	NA	CASREVGNSPLHF	TGTGCCAGCAGAGAGGTTGGGAATTCACCCCTCCACTTT
TRBV4-3	NA	TRBJ2-5	NA	CASSQENSRETQYF	TGCGCCAGCAGCCAAGAGAATAGCAGGGAGACCCAGTACTTC
TRBV7-5	NA	TRBJ2-1	many	CISVPEASLASGGNEQFF	NA
TRBV2	NA	TRBJ2-7	NA	CASSGDRSYEQYF	TGTGCCAGCAGTGGAGACCGATCCTACGAGCAGTACTTC
TRBV7-9	TRBD1	TRBJ1-2	many	CASSLGQSNYGYTF	TGTGCCAGCAGCTTGGGACAGTCCAACTATGGCTACACCTTC
TRBV7-9	NA	TRBJ2-3	NA	CASSSLSDTQYF	TGTGCCAGCAGCTCCCTTAGCGATACGCAGTATTTT
TRBV12-3/TRBV12-4	TRBD1	TRBJ2-7	NA	CASSLKYRGSYEQYF	TGTGCCAGCAGTTTAAAGTACAGGGGCTCCTACGAGCAGTACTTC
TRBV30	NA	TRBJ2-7	few	CAWSGTSYEQYF	TGTGCCTGGAGTGGGACCTCATACGAGCAGTACTTC
TRBV12-3/TRBV12-4	NA	TRBJ2-2	NA	CASSPARTGELFF	TGTGCCAGCAGCCCCGCTCGCACCGGGGAGCTGTTTTTT
TRBV9	NA	TRBJ2-1	few	CASSPSGGPHNEQFF	TGTGCCAGCAGCCCTTCCGGGGGCCCACACAATGAGCAGTTCTTC
TRBV10-2	NA	TRBJ2-2	NA	CASSEHRGGGELFF	TGCGCCAGCAGTGAGCACAGAGGCGGCGGGGAGCTGTTTTTT
TRBV3-1	NA	TRBJ2-4	few	CASSPKGQNIQYF	TGTGCCAGCAGCCCTAAGGGACAAAACATTCAGTACTTC
TRBV9	NA	TRBJ2-7	NA	CASSVGDRPYEQYF	TGTGCCAGCAGCGTAGGGGACCGCCCCTACGAGCAGTACTTC
TRBV7-9	NA	TRBJ2-5	NA	CASSSGRETQYF	TGTGCCAGCAGCTCGGGGAGGGAGACCCAGTACTTC
TRBV7-9	TRBD2	TRBJ2-5	few	CASSLMTSGRPQETQYF	TGTGCCAGCAGCCTGATGACTAGCGGGAGACCCCAAGAGACCCAGTACTTC
TRBV7-9	TRBD1	TRBJ2-2	few	CASSHRDRGFTGELFF	TGTGCCAGCAGCCACCGGGACAGGGGTTTCACCGGGGAGCTGTTTTTT
TRBV7-8	TRBD2	TRBJ2-7	many	CASSLRTSGSYEQYF	TGTGCCAGCAGCTTAAGGACTAGCGGATCCTACGAGCAGTACTTC
TRBV13	TRBD1	TRBJ2-4	NA	CASSTYRGAKNIQYF	TGTGCCAGCAGCACATACAGGGGAGCCAAAAACATTCAGTACTTC
TRBV3-1	TRBD2	TRBJ2-3	NA	CASSPIAGVDTQYF	TGTGCCAGCAGCCCCATAGCGGGAGTGGATACGCAGTATTTT
TRBV12-3/TRBV12-4	NA	TRBJ2-7	many	CASSRTATNSYEQYF	TGTGCCAGCAGTCGGACAGCAACAAATTCTTACGAGCAGTACTTC
TRBV10-2	TRBD2	TRBJ2-3	NA	CASSGLAGGGGTQYF	TGCGCCAGCAGTGGCTTAGCGGGGGGGGGAGGGACGCAGTATTTT
TRBV9	NA	TRBJ2-7	NA	CASSVASSMPYEQYF	TGTGCCAGCAGCGTAGCAAGTTCGATGCCCTACGAGCAGTACTTC
TRBV30	NA	TRBJ2-1	few	CAWNQVRSYNEQFF	TGTGCCTGGAATCAAGTGCGGTCCTACAATGAGCAGTTCTTC
TRBV9	TRBD2	TRBJ2-7	NA	CASSAQPAGTSGFYEQYF	TGTGCCAGCAGCGCCCAACCTGCCGGGACTAGCGGATTCTACGAGCAGTACTTC
TRBV27	TRBD2	TRBJ2-1	NA	CASSLLGGSSYNEQFF	TGTGCCAGCAGTTTACTGGGGGGGAGCTCCTACAATGAGCAGTTCTTC
TRBV5-1	NA	TRBJ2-5	few	CASTSETGWETQYF	TGCGCCAGCACTTCGGAAACGGGGTGGGAGACCCAGTACTTC
TRBV6-1	NA	TRBJ2-1	NA	CASSQGRTSSYNEQFF	TGTGCCAGCAGCCAAGGGAGGACGAGCTCCTACAATGAGCAGTTCTTC
TRBV10-3	NA	TRBJ2-1	few	CAISESELNEQFF	TGTGCCATCAGTGAGTCGGAGCTAAATGAGCAGTTCTTC
TRBV7-9	NA	TRBJ2-7	few	CASSLEFRYPYEQYF	TGTGCCAGCAGCTTAGAATTCAGGTATCCCTACGAGCAGTACTTC
TRBV12-3/TRBV12-4	NA	TRBJ2-1	NA	CASRKQGGVYNEQFF	TGTGCCAGCAGGAAACAGGGAGGCGTATACAATGAGCAGTTCTTC
TRBV6-2/TRBV6-3	NA	TRBJ1-5	NA	CASSYSTASYSNQPQHF	TGTGCCAGCAGTTACTCGACAGCTAGTTATAGCAATCAGCCCCAGCATTTT
TRBV6-5	NA	TRBJ2-7	NA	CASSYTGTQYEQYF	TGTGCCAGCAGTTACACAGGGACCCAATACGAGCAGTACTTC
TRBV27	TRBD2	TRBJ2-1	NA	CASSRLAGAGEQFF	TGTGCCAGCAGCAGACTAGCGGGAGCGGGAGAGCAGTTCTTC
TRBV29-1	TRBD2	TRBJ2-7	many	CSVEDRLAGSYEQYF	TGCAGCGTTGAAGATAGACTAGCGGGGTCCTACGAGCAGTACTTC
TRBV7-6	TRBD2	TRBJ2-1	NA	CASSLGEGTSSYNEQFF	TGTGCCAGCAGCTTAGGGGAGGGGACTAGCTCCTACAATGAGCAGTTCTTC